Below, 8 T cell receptor beta chains from the same sample are listed, as sequenced in a study of control samples from healthy donors and cancer patients. The table came from immunoSEQ multiplex PCR; TCRdb's copy has only in-frame clones and leaves some out. The sample lists some 56,000 clones; 90% to 95% were seen once. The specimen was blood. The receptors come from a man aged 25-40 years in good health.

The V call is TRBV5-6, the J call TRBJ2-3, with 9 bases lining up with TRBD1. Germline CDR1 is SGHDT and CDR2 is YYEEEE. CDR3 size: 12 residues. V dropped 2 bases and J dropped 11; count of bases not matched to a gene: 3. The CDR3 coding sequence is TGTGCCAGCAGCTTACCGGGACAGGGGCAGTATTTT. It translates to CASSLPGQGQYF.

The CDR3: CASSLGFQPQHF. In DNA form, the CDR3 reads TGTGCCAGCAGCTTGGGGTTTCAGCCCCAGCATTTT. This chain uses TRBV7-9 with TRBJ1-5; D uncertain. The CDR3 extends over 12 amino acids. V was clipped by 3 bases and J by 6 bases, with 6 bases between them. CDR1 SEHNR and CDR2 FQNEAQ come from the germline V gene (reference sequence).

J is TRBJ1-1 and V is TRBV29-1; the D gene is possibly TRBD1 (6 bases). The CDR3 loop spans 12 amino acids. Germline loops: CDR1 SQVTM, CDR2 ANQGSEA. The V end was cut by 7 bases, the J end by 0 bases, with 9 bases between. CDR3 region: CSGGLLNTEAFF. In DNA form, the CDR3 reads TGCAGCGGGGGGCTTCTGAACACTGAAGCTTTCTTT.

The sample holds one count of this clone. DNA for the CDR3: TGTGCCTGCTTGGAGGCGGGAGCGACTGAGCAGTTCTTC. It codes for CACLEAGATEQFF. The chain employs TRBV19 and TRBJ2-1; 7 nucleotides line up with TRBD2. CDR3 length equals 13 residues. From germline, CDR1 is LNHDA and CDR2 SQIVND (reference sequence). The ends lost 11 bases at V and 9 bases at J; junction bases unmatched: 13.

V gene TRBV19 combines with J gene TRBJ2-1; D is unresolved. The germline V and J ends were trimmed by 3 bases and 6 bases, with 6 bases remaining between them. This CDR3 comprises 12 residues. Germline lookup yields CDR1 LNHDA and CDR2 SQIVND (reference sequence). The CDR3 reads CASSMGFNEQFF. In DNA, the CDR3 is TGTGCCAGTAGTATGGGTTTCAATGAGCAGTTCTTC. The full variable domain, completed using reference TRBV19 and TRBJ2-1, is DGGITQSPKYLFRKEGQNVTLSCEQNLNHDAMYWYRQDPGQGLRLIYYSQIVNDFQKGDIAEGYSVSREKKESFPLTVTSAQKNPTAFYLCASSMGFNEQFFGPGTRLTVL.

V usage is TRBV6-1 and J usage is TRBJ1-2; D might be TRBD1 (5 bases). Looked up from germline, CDR1 is MNHNS and CDR2 is SASEGT. CDR3 length equals 12 residues. Between the trimmed V and J ends, which lost 7 bases and 3 bases, there was a span of 9 bases. The CDR3 loop reads CASTTGDYGYTF. As DNA, the CDR3 is TGTGCCAGCACCACGGGGGACTATGGCTACACCTTC.

The chain uses TRBV11-2 and TRBJ2-2; 10 positions match TRBD2. The CDR3 has 18 residues. Trimming took 5 bases from V and 1 from J; bases not matched to a gene: 10. The germline gives CDR1 SGHAT, CDR2 FQNNGV. The DNA of the CDR3 is TGTGCCAGCAGCCACCGTGAGAGACTAGCGGGGAACACCGGGGAGCTGTTTTTT. Its translation is CASSHRERLAGNTGELFF.

This chain joins TRBV18 and TRBJ1-5, with D perhaps TRBD1 (6 bases). Per the germline V gene, CDR1 is KGHSH and CDR2 is LQKENI. The CDR3 is 16 amino acids. V lost 3 bases to trimming and J lost 4 bases, with 16 bases between them. This CDR3 is CASSPETGYLNQPQHF. CDR3 nucleotides: TGTGCCAGCTCACCGGAGACAGGATACTTAAATCAGCCCCAGCATTTT.